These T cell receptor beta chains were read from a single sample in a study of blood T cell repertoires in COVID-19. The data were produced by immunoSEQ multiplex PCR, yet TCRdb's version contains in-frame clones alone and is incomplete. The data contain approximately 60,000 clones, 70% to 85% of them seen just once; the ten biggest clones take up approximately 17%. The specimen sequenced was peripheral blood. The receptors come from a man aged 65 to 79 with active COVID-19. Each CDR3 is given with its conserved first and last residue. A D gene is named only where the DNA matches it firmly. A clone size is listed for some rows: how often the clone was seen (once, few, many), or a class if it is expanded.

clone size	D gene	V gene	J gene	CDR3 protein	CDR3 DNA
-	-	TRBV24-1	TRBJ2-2	CATSPGANTGELFF	TGTGCCACCTCCCCAGGGGCCAACACCGGGGAGCTGTTTTTT
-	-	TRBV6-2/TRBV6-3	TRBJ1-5	CASSWTDRNQPQHF	TGTGCCAGCAGTTGGACCGACAGAAATCAGCCCCAGCATTTT
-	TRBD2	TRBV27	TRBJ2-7	CASSLQAGALGEQYF	TGTGCCAGCAGTTTACAGGCGGGAGCGTTGGGTGAGCAGTACTTC
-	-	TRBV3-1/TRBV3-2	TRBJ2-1	CASSQGGFVGEQFF	TGTGCCAGCAGCCAAGGAGGGTTTGTGGGTGAGCAGTTCTTC
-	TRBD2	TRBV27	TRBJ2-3	CASRLRRLAVQPGTDTQYF	TGTGCCAGCAGGCTGAGGAGACTAGCGGTACAGCCTGGCACAGATACGCAGTATTTT
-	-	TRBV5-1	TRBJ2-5	CASSSQGLQETQYF	TGCGCCAGCAGCTCACAGGGATTACAAGAGACCCAGTACTTC
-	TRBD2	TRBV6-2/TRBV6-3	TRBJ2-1	CASSYSRLAVNNEQFF	TGTGCCAGCAGTTACTCGCGACTAGCGGTAAACAATGAGCAGTTCTTC
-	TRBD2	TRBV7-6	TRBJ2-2	CASSSGLAGGNTGELFF	TGTGCCAGCAGCTCGGGACTAGCGGGAGGTAACACCGGGGAGCTGTTTTTT
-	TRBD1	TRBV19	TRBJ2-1	CASTRLGQGYNEQFF	TGTGCCAGTACCAGACTAGGACAGGGTTACAATGAGCAGTTCTTC
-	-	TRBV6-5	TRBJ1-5	CASSSGEPQHF	TGTGCCAGCAGTTCGGGGGAGCCCCAGCATTTT
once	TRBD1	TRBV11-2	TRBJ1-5	CASSLTGVNQPQHF	TGTGCCAGCAGCTTGACAGGGGTGAATCAGCCCCAGCATTTT